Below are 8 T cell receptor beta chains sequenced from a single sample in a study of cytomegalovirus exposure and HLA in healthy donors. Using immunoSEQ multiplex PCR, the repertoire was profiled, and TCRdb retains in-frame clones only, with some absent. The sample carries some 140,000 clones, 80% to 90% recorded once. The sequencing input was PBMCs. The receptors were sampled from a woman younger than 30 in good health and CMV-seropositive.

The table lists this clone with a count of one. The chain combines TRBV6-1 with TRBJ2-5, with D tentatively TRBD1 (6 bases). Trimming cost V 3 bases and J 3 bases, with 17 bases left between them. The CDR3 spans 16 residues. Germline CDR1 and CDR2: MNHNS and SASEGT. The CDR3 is CASSDRDLGAKETQYF. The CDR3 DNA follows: TGTGCCAGCAGTGACAGAGACCTGGGGGCTAAAGAGACCCAGTACTTC.

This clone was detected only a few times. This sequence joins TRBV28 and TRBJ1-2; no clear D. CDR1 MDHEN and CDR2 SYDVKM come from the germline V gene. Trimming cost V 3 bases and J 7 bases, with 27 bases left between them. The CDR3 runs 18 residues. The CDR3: CASSLAGKMGSAVVGYTF. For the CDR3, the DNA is TGTGCCAGCAGTTTGGCGGGAAAGATGGGGTCGGCAGTGGTTGGCTACACCTTC.

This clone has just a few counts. Here the CDR3 DNA reads TGCGCCAGCAGCGTGGACAGGGGGCGATCACCCCTCCACTTT. It translates to CASSVDRGRSPLHF. V usage is TRBV5-1 and J usage is TRBJ1-6; 11 bases line up with TRBD1. Germline V gene sequence: CDR1 SGHRS, CDR2 YFSETQ. The V segment lost 4 bases and the J segment 10 bases; nucleotides outside the gene matches: 4. The CDR3 contains 14 residues.

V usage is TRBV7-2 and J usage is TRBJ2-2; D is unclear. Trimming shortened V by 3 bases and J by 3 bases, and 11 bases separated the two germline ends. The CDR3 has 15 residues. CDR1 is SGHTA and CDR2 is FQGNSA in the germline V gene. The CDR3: CASSFEVRYTGELFF. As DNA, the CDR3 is TGTGCCAGCAGCTTTGAGGTGCGGTACACCGGGGAGCTGTTTTTT.

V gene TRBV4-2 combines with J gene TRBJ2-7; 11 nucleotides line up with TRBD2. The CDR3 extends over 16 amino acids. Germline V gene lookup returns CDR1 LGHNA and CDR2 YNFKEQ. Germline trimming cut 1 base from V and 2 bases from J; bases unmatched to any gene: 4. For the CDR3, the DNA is TGTGCCAGCAGCCAAGGGACTAGCGGGCCCGCCTACGAGCAGTACTTC. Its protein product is CASSQGTSGPAYEQYF.

This CDR3 reads CASSLSYRDRPYGYTF. The CDR3 DNA is TGTGCCAGCAGCTTGTCCTACCGGGACAGGCCTTATGGCTACACCTTC. This chain uses TRBV5-6 with TRBJ1-2, with TRBD1 matching 8 bases. The CDR3 is 16 amino acids. V was pared by 1 base and J by 5 bases, with 10 bases of the junction left unmatched. Germline V gene sequence: CDR1 SGHDT, CDR2 YYEEEE.

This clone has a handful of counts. For the CDR3, the DNA is TGCGCCAGCATTACTAGCAAGCCTAGCGGGGGGGCACCCGGGGAGCTGTTTTTT. Amino acids: CASITSKPSGGAPGELFF. The gene calls are TRBV10-1 and TRBJ2-2; TRBD2 agrees at 12 bases. Trimming cost V 7 bases and J 6 bases; bases outside gene matches: 15. CDR1 and CDR2 (germline): WNHNN, SYGVQD (reference sequence). The CDR3 is 18 residues long.

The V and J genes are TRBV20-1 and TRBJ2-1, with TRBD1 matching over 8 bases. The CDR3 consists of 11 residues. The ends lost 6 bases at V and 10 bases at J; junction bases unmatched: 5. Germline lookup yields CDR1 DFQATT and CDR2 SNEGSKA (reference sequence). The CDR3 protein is CSAPWTGEQFF. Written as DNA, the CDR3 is TGCAGTGCACCCTGGACAGGGGAGCAGTTCTTC.